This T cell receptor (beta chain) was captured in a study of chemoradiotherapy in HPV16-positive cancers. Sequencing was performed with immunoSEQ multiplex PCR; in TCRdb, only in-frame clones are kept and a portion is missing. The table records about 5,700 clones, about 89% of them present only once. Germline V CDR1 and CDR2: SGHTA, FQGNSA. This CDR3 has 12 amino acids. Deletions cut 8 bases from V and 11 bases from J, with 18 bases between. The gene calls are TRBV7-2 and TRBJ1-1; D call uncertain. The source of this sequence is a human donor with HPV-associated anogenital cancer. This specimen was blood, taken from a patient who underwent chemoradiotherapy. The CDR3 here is CASFKLAVKAFF. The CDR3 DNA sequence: TGTGCCAGCTTCAAATTGGCGGTGAAGGCTTTCTTT.